Here is one T cell receptor (beta chain) with its context. The target of this receptor is not known. Base qualities are not recorded, but no much larger clone differs from it by a single base. Other DNA sequences in this specimen translate into the identical CDR3. From each donor, a single peripheral blood sample of 100 to 150 mL on average was drawn into heparinised tubes. Using a panel that included CD45RO, CCR7, CD25, CD127, CD95 and CD27, naive, central memory, regulatory and stem cell-like memory CD4+ T cells were sorted on a BD FACSAria II. Purity was above 95% for every sorted population. Right away, PBMCs were isolated by Lymphoprep density gradient centrifugation and were stained directly, with no culture step. To minimize batch effects, samples were stained and sorted in pairs, one healthy donor with one patient per experiment. The sample comes from a study of beta chain features in type 1 diabetes (dated by TCRdb to between 2017 and 2018). For the study in its entirety: Mean age, gender distribution, total cell number and subset yield were not different between patients and healthy donors. A total of 90 million to 120 million sorted cells were examined across all samples, and a strong correlation was observed between cell number per subset and RNA yield. In the study, recently diagnosed type 1 diabetes patients and matched healthy donors were compared on the TCRB repertoires of their sorted circulating CD4+ T cell subsets. Naive and central memory subsets were obtained from all 28 donors, but regulatory and stem cell-like memory subsets were isolated from only 8 patients and roughly 8 healthy donors. What the study reported, not specific to this receptor: Shorter templates might have been favored by PCR, but patient and control samples were amplified and corrected together, so both groups would have been affected equally by any skew. Because the HLA sub-analyses included only small numbers of individuals, any influence of HLA type on TCRB rearrangement was left unresolved. In all four CD4+ subsets, TCRB CDR3 length was moderately but significantly shorter in type 1 diabetes patients. At VDJ recombination sites, type 1 diabetes patients had fewer insertions and more deleted nucleotides, which implies abnormalities in thymic rearrangement. Because cDNA was sequenced instead of genomic DNA, highly expressing activated cells could be over-represented, though the groups showed no difference in activation or CD3 levels. Naive, central memory and regulatory TCRB repertoires appeared more similar among patients than among healthy donors.

All of the isolated RNA was reverse transcribed with the High Capacity cDNA Reverse Transcription Kit, so expressed TCRB transcripts were sequenced. Naive, central memory and regulatory T cell samples underwent deep immunoSEQ sequencing, averaging roughly 3.4 million total reads per sample. Sorted cells were lysed in RLT buffer and RNA was extracted with DNase-treated RNeasy Micro or Mini kits, depending on cell number. Each cell subset was processed on its own to prevent cross-contamination, while patient and healthy donor samples were processed together. TCRB sequences were amplified from cDNA with the immunoSEQ multiplex PCR, producing 87-bp fragments spanning the CDR3 region. Amplicons were sequenced on the Illumina HiSeq platform. As for the authors' bioinformatics: Synthetic template baselines were used to correct PCR bias computationally, reads within Hamming distance 2 were collapsed, and singletons that could not be merged were discarded. By aligning reads against IMGT, V, D and J genes, CDR3 length, and insertions or deletions at six rearrangement sites were assigned. Within each subset, clonotype counts were normalized to sorted cell number, after which true diversity and Gini coefficients were computed with the tcR R package. The overlap coefficient, calculated on TCRB nucleotide sequences, was used to quantify repertoire sharing. Out-of-frame TCRB sequences from naive cells were analyzed to stand in for the pre-selection repertoire. In its TCRdb copy, this immuneACCESS table keeps in-frame sequences only and misses some clones. Where compared with another copy, unresolved V genes explain less than half of these, and the others have no known cause. V, J and clone size reflect that table, while D and trimming were determined from the DNA. The sample has 500,000 to 850,000 clones on record, 11% to 15% of them singletons. Approximately 0.039% of the sample rests with the top ten.

The clonotype originates from a man aged 18 to 30 with type 1 diabetes. Sequenced input: naive CD4+ T cells from blood. What the cell subset or site label conveys for this sample: true naive CD4+ T cells.

The bases read TGTGCCAGCAGCTTAGTCGTCGGAGAGACCCAGTACTTC. This sequence encodes CASSLVVGETQYF. The chain was built from TRBV7-2 and TRBJ2-5, with the D gene too uncertain to name. Via the germline V gene, CDR1 is SGHTA and CDR2 FQGNSA. The CDR3 goes from the cysteine to the phenylalanine over 13 residues. Solely the CDR3 DNA is kept, with 39 bases framed from the first base. V is cut by 1 base and J by 4 bases, and the space between the germline ends is 7 bases.